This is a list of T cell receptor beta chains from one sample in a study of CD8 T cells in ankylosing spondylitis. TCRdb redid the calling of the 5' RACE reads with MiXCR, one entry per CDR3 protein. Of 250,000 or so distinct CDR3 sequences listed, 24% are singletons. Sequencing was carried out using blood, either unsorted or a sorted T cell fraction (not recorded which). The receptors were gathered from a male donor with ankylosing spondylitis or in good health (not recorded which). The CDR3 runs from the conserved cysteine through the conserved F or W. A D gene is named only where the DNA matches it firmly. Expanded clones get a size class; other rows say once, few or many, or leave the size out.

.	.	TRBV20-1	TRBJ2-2	CSAPSASDPDGELFF	TGCAGTGCTCCGAGTGCTTCGGACCCAGACGGGGAGCTGTTTTTT
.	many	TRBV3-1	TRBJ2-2	CASSLRTITGELFF	TGTGCCAGCAGCCTCAGGACCATCACCGGGGAGCTGTTTTTT
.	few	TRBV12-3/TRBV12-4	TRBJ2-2	CASSLLGGEDTGELFF	TGTGCCAGCAGTTTGTTGGGGGGCGAGGACACCGGGGAGCTGTTTTTT
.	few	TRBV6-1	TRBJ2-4	CASSPGGGPPNIQYF	TGTGCCAGCAGCCCTGGGGGGGGGCCCCCAAACATTCAGTACTTC
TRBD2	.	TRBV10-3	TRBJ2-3	CATRLAGGPGDTQYF	TGTGCCACCAGACTAGCGGGGGGGCCGGGTGATACGCAGTATTTT
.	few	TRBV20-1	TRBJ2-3	CSARAWARSTDTQYF	TGCAGTGCTAGAGCGTGGGCAAGAAGCACAGATACGCAGTATTTT
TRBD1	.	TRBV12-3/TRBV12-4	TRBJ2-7	CASSQGQGASYEQYF	TGTGCCAGCAGCCAGGGACAGGGGGCCTCCTACGAGCAGTACTTC
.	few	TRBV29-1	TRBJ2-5	CSAGRAIQETQYF	TGCAGCGCGGGCAGGGCGATCCAAGAGACCCAGTACTTC
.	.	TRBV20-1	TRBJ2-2	CSARGPRTGELFF	TGCAGTGCTAGGGGCCCCCGCACCGGGGAGCTGTTTTTT
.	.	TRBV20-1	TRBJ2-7	CSASAGTYEQYF	TGCAGTGCTAGTGCAGGAACCTACGAGCAGTACTTC
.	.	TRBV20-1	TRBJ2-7	CSAQGGATSYEQYF	TGCAGTGCCCAGGGGGGGGCCACCTCCTACGAGCAGTACTTC
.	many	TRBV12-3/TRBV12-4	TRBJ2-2	CASSWNTGELFF	TGTGCCAGCAGTTGGAACACCGGGGAGCTGTTTTTT
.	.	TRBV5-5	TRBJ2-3	CASSWATDPLGDTQYF	TGTGCCAGCAGCTGGGCCACCGATCCGTTGGGGGATACGCAGTATTTT
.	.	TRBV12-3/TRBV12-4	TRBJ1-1	CASSLVTGNTEAFF	TGTGCCAGCAGTTTAGTCACGGGGAACACTGAAGCTTTCTTT
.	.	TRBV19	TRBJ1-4	CASSERLFF	TGTGCCAGTAGTGAAAGACTGTTTTTT
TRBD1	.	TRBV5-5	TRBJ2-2	CASSRSRDSGTGELFF	TGTGCCAGCAGCCGGAGTAGGGACAGCGGAACCGGGGAGCTGTTTTTT
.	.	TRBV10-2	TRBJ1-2	CASSEEAERVYTF	TGCGCCAGCAGTGAGGAGGCGGAAAGGGTCTACACCTTC
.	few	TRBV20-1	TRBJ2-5	CSAPTGLKKETQYF	TGCAGTGCTCCAACGGGACTGAAAAAAGAGACCCAGTACTTC
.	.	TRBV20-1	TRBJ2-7	CSANRDNKYEQYF	TGCAGTGCGAACCGGGACAATAAGTACGAGCAGTACTTC
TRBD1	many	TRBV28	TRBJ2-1	CASVTGDSYNEQFF	TGTGCCAGCGTTACAGGGGACTCCTACAATGAGCAGTTCTTC
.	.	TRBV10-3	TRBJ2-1	CAISDPDVSSYNEQFF	TGTGCCATCAGTGACCCGGACGTTAGCTCCTACAATGAGCAGTTCTTC
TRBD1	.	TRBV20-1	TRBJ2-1	CSSPLGQGFHEQFF	TGCAGTTCCCCTCTGGGACAGGGGTTTCATGAGCAGTTCTTC
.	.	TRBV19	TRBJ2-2	CASSRAGTTNTGELFF	TGTGCCAGTAGTAGGGCCGGGACAACGAACACCGGGGAGCTGTTTTTT
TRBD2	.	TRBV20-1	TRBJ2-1	CSARYQRGYNEQFF	TGCAGTGCTAGATACCAGCGGGGGTACAATGAGCAGTTCTTC
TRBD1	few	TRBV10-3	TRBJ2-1	CAISERGGRTYNEQFF	TGTGCCATCAGTGAAAGAGGGGGCAGGACCTACAATGAGCAGTTCTTC
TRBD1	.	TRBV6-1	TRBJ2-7	CASRDRGPSYEQYF	TGTGCCAGCAGAGACAGGGGCCCCTCCTACGAGCAGTACTTC